One sample yielded the 23 T cell receptor beta chains listed below, sequenced in a study of T cells after yellow fever vaccination. TCRdb used MiXCR to reprocess the 5' RACE reads, holding one entry per CDR3 protein. The table includes approximately 120,000 distinct CDR3 sequences, more than 6% detected once. The starting material was CD4+ T cells sorted from PBMCs, obtained roughly 10 days after the first yellow fever vaccination. The receptors originated from a man aged 18 to 29 who received the YFV17D yellow fever vaccine.

This clonotype was picked up many times. The chain is built from TRBV2 and TRBJ1-4, with D uncertain. CDR1 SNHLY and CDR2 FYNNEI come from the germline V gene. The CDR3 is 13 residues long. V was pared by 7 bases and J by 2 bases, with 8 bases between. CDR3 sequence reads: CASNAVTNEKLFF. The CDR3 DNA sequence: TGTGCCAGCAATGCCGTGACTAATGAAAAACTGTTTTTT.

This clonotype was seen more than once but under ten times. The chain employs TRBV5-1 and TRBJ2-5; the D is unclear. Germline values: CDR1 SGHRS, CDR2 YFSETQ. V was cut by 0 bases and J by 0 bases, with 6 bases left in between. The CDR3 has 14 residues. CDR3 region: CASSLGQHQETQYF. CDR3 DNA sequence: TGCGCCAGCAGCTTGGGACAACACCAAGAGACCCAGTACTTC.

This clonotype was seen a few times. This chain joins TRBV4-2 and TRBJ1-1; 7 nucleotides agree with TRBD1. V trimming: 3 bases; J trimming: 0 bases; junction bases outside the gene matches: 4. This CDR3 spans 15 amino acids. The germline V gene encodes CDR1 LGHNA and CDR2 YNFKEQ. CDR3: CASSHPGQVNTEAFF. The CDR3 DNA sequence: TGTGCCAGCAGCCACCCCGGACAGGTGAACACTGAAGCTTTCTTT.

This clonotype was seen a few times. The chain employs TRBV6-1 and TRBJ2-3; TRBD2 might be the D (6 bases). Germline V lookup: CDR1 MNHNS, CDR2 SASEGT. The V end lost 7 bases, the J end lost 6 bases, and 20 bases lay between the germline ends. CDR3 length: 15 amino acids. CDR3 amino acids: CASTPVRGLGDTQYF. CDR3 coding DNA: TGTGCCAGCACTCCCGTCCGGGGACTGGGTGATACGCAGTATTTT.

The J gene is TRBJ1-2, the V gene TRBV5-1, with D tentatively TRBD1 (6 bases). Germline CDR1 is SGHRS and CDR2 is YFSETQ. Trimming left V 3 bases short and J 8 bases short, with 11 bases between. The CDR3 runs to 12 residues. This CDR3 reads CASSYDRRGYTF. CDR3 coding DNA: TGCGCCAGCAGCTACGACAGGCGGGGCTACACCTTC.

This clonotype has a count of ten or more. The chain employs TRBV24-1 and TRBJ2-1; 9 bases fit TRBD1. Germline V gene lookup returns CDR1 KGHDR and CDR2 SFDVKD. V was clipped by 4 bases and J by 5 bases; unmatched bases: 5. The CDR3 runs 15 residues. The CDR3 is CATSDPGQGNNEQFF. DNA for the CDR3: TGTGCCACCAGTGACCCGGGACAGGGAAACAATGAGCAGTTCTTC.

This clonotype was seen at least ten times. This chain uses TRBV5-1 with TRBJ2-1; 7 positions match TRBD1. Germline CDR1 reads SGHRS; CDR2 reads YFSETQ. CDR3 length equals 17 residues. V shed 4 bases and J 2 bases; nucleotides not matched to a gene: 12. The CDR3 nucleotides are TGCGCCAGCAGCCTGGGGTTAGGGGACAGAGCCTACAATGAGCAGTTCTTC. Translating it yields CASSLGLGDRAYNEQFF.

The table lists this clonotype with many counts. The chain employs TRBV2 and TRBJ2-3, with D possibly matching TRBD2 (6 bases). V gave up 6 bases and J gave up 3 bases, with 13 bases separating them. Germline V gives CDR1 SNHLY, CDR2 FYNNEI. This CDR3 has 14 amino acids. CDR3 DNA sequence: TGTGCCAGCAGGCAGGGAGGTAGTACAGATACGCAGTATTTT. Amino acid sequence: CASRQGGSTDTQYF.

This clonotype has ten or more counts. As DNA, the CDR3 is TGTGCCCCGGAAAAGGGCTACACCTTC. Translated, it gives CAPEKGYTF. V gene TRBV24-1 combines with J gene TRBJ1-2; D unresolved. V gave up 12 bases and J gave up 8 bases, with 9 bases separating them. Germline values: CDR1 KGHDR, CDR2 SFDVKD. The CDR3 has 9 residues.

This clonotype has ten or more counts. The chain joins TRBV4-2 to TRBJ2-1, with TRBD2 as a possible D gene (6 bases). Trimming shortened V by 4 bases and J by 7 bases, and 20 bases separated the two germline ends. This CDR3 region has 16 residues. In germline, CDR1 is LGHNA, CDR2 YNFKEQ. The CDR3 region is CASSPLQGGVSNEQFF. The DNA for the CDR3 is TGTGCCAGCAGCCCCCTTCAGGGCGGGGTGTCGAATGAGCAGTTCTTC.

The sample holds many counts of this clonotype. The genes are TRBV20-1 and TRBJ1-6; D is uncertain. Trimming shortened V by 3 bases and J by 10 bases, and 10 bases separated the two germline ends. The length of the CDR3 is 12 residues. CDR1 is DFQATT, CDR2 SNEGSKA, per germline (reference sequence). The CDR3 DNA follows: TGCAGTGCTAGTGAGAGTGGATCACCCCTCCACTTT. As protein: CSASESGSPLHF.

This clonotype occurred many times. The chain employs TRBV19 and TRBJ2-1; 10 bases are shared with TRBD1. The CDR3 has 16 residues. Germline CDR1 is LNHDA and CDR2 is SQIVND (reference sequence). The J segment lost 9 bases and the V segment lost 3 bases, leaving 11 bases of the junction unmatched. CDR3 in amino acids: CASSIRMGQGTGEQFF. The DNA for the CDR3 is TGTGCCAGTAGTATTAGGATGGGACAGGGGACCGGTGAGCAGTTCTTC. Combining the CDR3 with reference TRBV19 and TRBJ2-1 gives the whole variable domain DGGITQSPKYLFRKEGQNVTLSCEQNLNHDAMYWYRQDPGQGLRLIYYSQIVNDFQKGDIAEGYSVSREKKESFPLTVTSAQKNPTAFYLCASSIRMGQGTGEQFFGPGTRLTVL.

This clonotype was seen a handful of times. The chain is built from TRBV5-6 and TRBJ1-2, with D tentatively TRBD1 (6 bases). V gave up 0 bases and J gave up 4 bases, with 10 bases separating them. The germline gives CDR1 SGHDT, CDR2 YYEEEE. This CDR3 contains 14 residues. The CDR3 region is CASSLAKQGYGYTF. Here the CDR3 DNA reads TGTGCCAGCAGCTTGGCCAAACAGGGCTATGGCTACACCTTC.

V usage is TRBV30 and J usage is TRBJ1-5; D is uncertain. The CDR3 totals 13 residues. The germline gives CDR1 GTSNPN, CDR2 SVGIG (reference sequence). With 2 bases removed from V and 5 bases from J, the gap between germline ends came to 10 bases. CDR3 residues: CAWSRQADQPQHF. CDR3 DNA: TGTGCCTGGAGTAGGCAGGCTGATCAGCCCCAGCATTTT.

The sample holds many counts of this clonotype. The chain carries TRBV20-1 and TRBJ2-3; 10 nucleotides align to TRBD2. Germline CDR1 and CDR2: DFQATT and SNEGSKA (reference sequence). The CDR3 is made up of 14 amino acids. Trimming took 5 bases from V and 5 from J; bases not matched to a gene: 7. CDR3 sequence: CSALSGGAKDTQYF. The CDR3, as DNA: TGCAGTGCTCTGAGCGGGGGGGCCAAAGATACGCAGTATTTT.

This clonotype was observed many times. This chain links TRBV28 with TRBJ2-1; TRBD1 is a possible D gene (6 bases). Germline V CDR1 and CDR2: MDHEN, SYDVKM. CDR3 length: 15 residues. The CDR3 here is CAANPHETGPSEQFF. In DNA form, the CDR3 reads TGTGCGGCCAACCCCCACGAGACAGGTCCCAGTGAGCAGTTCTTC.

This clonotype has just a few counts. The rearrangement links TRBV19 to TRBJ1-2, with TRBD1 matching 11 bases. This CDR3 comprises 16 residues. Germline V lookup: CDR1 LNHDA, CDR2 SQIVND (reference sequence). After removal of 4 bases from V and 8 bases from J, the junction contained 12 bases not matched to a gene. The CDR3 DNA follows: TGTGCCAGTAGTACCCCCGGACAGGGGGCTGAAGAGGGCTACACCTTC. Protein sequence: CASSTPGQGAEEGYTF.

This clonotype was picked up many times. The CDR3 protein is CASSPTVSTNTGELFF. CDR3 sequence (DNA): TGTGCCAGCAGTCCGACCGTGTCCACGAACACCGGGGAGCTGTTTTTT. The chain has TRBV3-1 and TRBJ2-2; D unresolved. The germline V and J ends were trimmed by 6 bases and 0 bases, with 14 bases remaining between them. In germline, CDR1 is LGHDT, CDR2 YNNKEL (reference sequence). This CDR3 has 16 amino acids.

This clonotype has only one observation. A read error may be the cause here, since a much bigger clone is one base away. V is TRBV7-8 and J is TRBJ2-7; no reliable D call. V gave up 5 bases and J gave up 1 base, with 15 bases separating them. CDR1 and CDR2 from the germline V gene are SGHVS and FQNEAQ. The CDR3 totals 15 residues. CDR3 region: CASSLVASASYEQYF. The CDR3 DNA sequence: TGTGCCAGCAGCCTAGTTGCTTCGGCATCCTACGAGCAGTACTTC.

This clonotype was observed at least ten times. This chain joins TRBV6-5 and TRBJ2-2, with D perhaps being TRBD1 or TRBD2 (5 bases each). The CDR3 runs to 16 residues. In germline, CDR1 is MNHEY, CDR2 SVGAGI. The V gene lost 2 bases and the J gene lost 0 bases, with 10 bases spanning the gap. The CDR3 nucleotides read TGTGCCAGCAGTTACCGGGGCCACGCGAACACCGGGGAGCTGTTTTTT. Protein product: CASSYRGHANTGELFF.

This clonotype was counted ten times or more. This chain uses TRBV5-1 with TRBJ1-1; D not certain. This CDR3 has 12 residues. Germline lookup yields CDR1 SGHRS and CDR2 YFSETQ. V was cut by 3 bases and J by 6 bases, with 9 bases left in between. CDR3 loop: CASSSSLAEAFF. Written as DNA, the CDR3 is TGCGCCAGCAGCTCGAGCCTCGCTGAAGCTTTCTTT.

The J gene is TRBJ2-5, the V gene TRBV6-4; possibly TRBD1 for D (6 bases). Trimming shortened V by 6 bases and J by 5 bases, and 13 bases separated the two germline ends. The CDR3 extends over 13 amino acids. The germline CDR1 and CDR2 sequences are MRHNA and SNTAGT. CDR3 sequence: CASRLGQMETQYF. In DNA, the CDR3 is TGTGCCAGCAGGCTCGGACAGATGGAGACCCAGTACTTC.

Points on this clonotype: This may stem from a read error, because a much larger clone lies one nucleotide away. The chain combines TRBV7-2 with TRBJ2-1; 13 bases fit TRBD2. This CDR3 contains 17 residues. V lost 0 bases, J lost 5 bases, and 4 bases stayed unmatched. Germline V lookup: CDR1 SGHTA, CDR2 FQGNSA. This CDR3 is CASSLAGLAGSNNEQFF. In nucleotides, the CDR3 is TGTGCCAGCAGCTTAGCGGGACTAGCGGGGTCAAACAATGAGCAGTTCTTC.